The next 8 T cell receptor beta chains were all read from a single sample in a study of tumor-infiltrating lymphocytes in primary liver carcinoma. It was unsorted whole blood that yielded blood RNA, and germline DNA was also extracted. The template, roughly 510 ng total RNA, yielded TCR beta cDNA made with a constant-region primer. Slightly modified ARM-PCR with three nested multiplex PCR rounds yielded TCR beta libraries. For around 10 cycles apiece, the opening two PCR rounds ran with TRBV1-TRBV30 forward primers and a C-beta reverse primer. TCRdb processed the multiplex PCR reads anew with MiXCR; each CDR3 protein has one entry. The sample has 300,000 to 400,000 distinct CDR3 sequences, 50% to 70% seen once; the top ten hold roughly 8.6%. The sequenced sample consisted of peripheral blood. All receptors derive from a middle-aged man with primary liver carcinoma and hepatitis B virus infection.

Concerning this clonotype itself: Since a much larger clone is just one base distant, this may be a read error. The V call is TRBV12-3 or TRBV12-4, the J call TRBJ1-4; 7 bases align to TRBD1. After removal of 7 bases from V and 8 bases from J, the junction contained 10 bases not matched to a gene. The CDR3 extends over 14 amino acids. CDR3 protein: CASTETGSGEKLFF. The CDR3 DNA reads TGTGCCAGCACCGAGACAGGGTCGGGGGAAAAACTGTTTTTT.

In its sample, this clonotype was seen many times. This chain joins TRBV12-3 or TRBV12-4 and TRBJ2-5; D is unclear. V lost 5 bases and J 2 bases, leaving 9 bases between the germline ends. This CDR3 region has 13 residues. The CDR3 DNA sequence: TGTGCCAGCAGTCGACAACCTCAAGAGACCCAGTACTTC. Its protein is CASSRQPQETQYF.

V and J are TRBV10-3 and TRBJ1-1; TRBD1 matches at 7 bases. With V trimmed by 4 bases and J by 2 bases, 4 bases remained unmatched. This CDR3 is 14 amino acids long. The germline V gene encodes CDR1 ENHRY and CDR2 SYGVKD. DNA for the CDR3: TGTGCCATCAGTGCCAGGGGGAGAAACACTGAAGCTTTCTTT. Amino acid sequence: CAISARGRNTEAFF.

There are many counts of this clonotype. The J gene is TRBJ2-7, the V gene TRBV6-5; 13 nucleotides line up with TRBD2. The CDR3 contains 14 residues. The germline V gene encodes CDR1 MNHEY and CDR2 SVGAGI. The ends lost 7 bases at V and 6 bases at J; junction bases unmatched: 6. The CDR3 here is CASMRLAGGGEQYF. CDR3 sequence (DNA): TGTGCCAGCATGAGACTAGCGGGAGGTGGCGAGCAGTACTTC.

This rearrangement joins TRBV5-8 to TRBJ1-5; D is unclear. In germline, CDR1 is SGHTS, CDR2 YDEGEE. The length of the CDR3 is 15 residues. With 0 bases removed from V and 0 bases from J, the gap between germline ends came to 7 bases. CDR3 DNA sequence: TGTGCCAGCAGCTTGGGAGGGAGTAGCAATCAGCCCCAGCATTTT. Amino acid sequence: CASSLGGSSNQPQHF.

Concerning this clonotype: Just one base apart from a much larger clone, this may be a read error. DNA for the CDR3: TGTACCAGCAGTTTCACTAGCGCCCCGAAAGAGACCCAGTACTTC. Residues: CTSSFTSAPKETQYF. This chain links TRBV6-5 with TRBJ2-5; TRBD2 aligns across 7 bases. The germline V gene has CDR1 MNHEY and CDR2 SVGAGI. The CDR3 totals 15 residues.

This clonotype appeared many times. The chain employs TRBV12-3 or TRBV12-4 and TRBJ2-5; D not certain. CDR3 length equals 11 residues. Between the trimmed V and J ends, which lost 6 bases and 2 bases, there was a span of 4 bases. The CDR3 sequence: CASRSQETQYF. In DNA, the CDR3 is TGTGCCAGCAGGAGTCAAGAGACCCAGTACTTC.

Note on this clonotype: Since a much larger clone is just one base distant, this may be a read error. This chain uses TRBV10-3 with TRBJ2-2; 11 nucleotides align to TRBD1. The germline gives CDR1 ENHRY, CDR2 SYGVKD. The CDR3 has 13 amino acids. CDR3 in DNA: TGTGCCACCAAGGACAGGGGGCCTGGGGTGCTGTTTTTT. It encodes CATKDRGPGVLFF.